These T cell receptor beta chains were read from a single sample in a study of T cell repertoires in cytomegalovirus infection. TCRdb passed the reads through MiXCR, listing each CDR3 protein once. The sample consists of around 280,000 distinct CDR3 sequences, around 10% of them appearing once. Sample: PBMCs. Receptor source: a human donor in good health (CMV status not recorded). Some clones in this sample may be carry-over from other donors' samples. The CDR3 runs from the conserved cysteine through the conserved F or W. The D gene is left open where the match is weak. Not all rows give a size; the values are once, few, many and, for expanded clones, a class.

d_call | clone_size | j_call | v_call | cdr3_aa | cdr3_nt
- | - | TRBJ1-1 | TRBV3-1 | CASSQVLPKRGERMNTEAFF | TGTGCCAGCAGCCAAGTTCTCCCTAAGAGGGGCGAGAGAATGAACACTGAAGCTTTCTTT
- | - | TRBJ2-7 | TRBV20-1 | CSAKRQNYEQYF | TGCAGTGCTAAAAGACAGAACTACGAGCAGTACTTC
- | many | TRBJ1-1 | TRBV12-3/TRBV12-4 | CASSTTGGTEAFF | TGTGCCAGCAGCACCACTGGAGGCACTGAAGCTTTCTTT
- | many | TRBJ1-1 | TRBV7-2 | CASSLYNMNTEAFF | TGTGCCAGCAGCTTATACAACATGAACACTGAAGCTTTCTTT
TRBD2 | few | TRBJ2-7 | TRBV13 | CASRLQSGTYEQYF | TGTGCCAGCAGACTTCAGAGCGGGACCTACGAGCAGTACTTC
- | many | TRBJ1-2 | TRBV5-1 | CASSFQPERAHGYTF | TGCGCCAGCAGCTTTCAACCAGAAAGAGCCCATGGCTACACCTTC
- | - | TRBJ2-3 | TRBV7-3 | CASSSYGLSTDTQYF | TGTGCCAGCAGCTCATACGGGCTAAGCACAGATACGCAGTATTTT
TRBD1 | many | TRBJ1-3 | TRBV7-6 | CASSPSGTGGNTIYF | TGTGCCAGCAGCCCATCCGGGACAGGAGGAAACACCATATATTTT
- | many | TRBJ2-1 | TRBV6-2/TRBV6-3 | CASSYPNEQFF | TGTGCCAGCAGTTACCCCAATGAGCAGTTCTTC
- | many | TRBJ2-3 | TRBV28 | CASSPGGVPDTQYF | TGTGCCAGCAGTCCAGGAGGGGTACCAGATACGCAGTATTTT
TRBD1 | many | TRBJ1-5 | TRBV27 | CASSGTGPQPQHF | TGTGCCAGCAGCGGGACAGGGCCTCAGCCCCAGCATTTT
- | many | TRBJ2-4 | TRBV15 | CATSSPGRGLAKNIQYF | TGTGCCACCAGCAGCCCTGGGCGGGGGCTAGCCAAAAACATTCAGTACTTC
- | - | TRBJ2-2 | TRBV3-1 | CASSHRTELNTGELFF | TGTGCCAGCAGCCACCGGACAGAGTTGAACACCGGGGAGCTGTTTTTT
- | few | TRBJ1-2 | TRBV7-9 | CASSFQGIVGYTF | TGTGCCAGCAGCTTTCAGGGGATTGTTGGCTACACCTTC
- | many | TRBJ2-1 | TRBV29-1 | CSAGRLSYNEQFF | TGCAGCGCGGGCCGCCTCTCCTACAATGAGCAGTTCTTC
TRBD1 | many | TRBJ1-1 | TRBV6-5 | CASSYTDRKGSEAFF | TGTGCCAGCAGTTACACGGACAGGAAAGGGTCTGAAGCTTTCTTT
TRBD1 | many | TRBJ1-1 | TRBV28 | CASRRPGQGRTEAFF | TGTGCCAGCAGGCGGCCGGGACAGGGAAGAACTGAAGCTTTCTTT
TRBD1 | few | TRBJ1-1 | TRBV7-9 | CASSRAGTGGDGVAFF | TGTGCCAGCAGCCGCGCCGGGACAGGGGGCGACGGGGTTGCTTTCTTT
- | many | TRBJ2-1 | TRBV7-2 | CASSLATYNEQFF | TGTGCCAGCAGCTTAGCGACTTACAATGAGCAGTTCTTC
- | many | TRBJ2-3 | TRBV28 | CASSSTGPRGTDTQYF | TGTGCCAGCAGTAGTACAGGTCCCAGGGGCACAGATACGCAGTATTTT
- | many | TRBJ2-6 | TRBV7-9 | CAFHRELDFSGANVLTF | TGTGCCTTCCATCGTGAACTGGACTTTTCTGGGGCCAACGTCCTGACTTTC
- | many | TRBJ2-7 | TRBV25-1 | CASSEGAGRLSYEQYF | TGTGCCAGCAGTGAAGGTGCGGGGCGACTCTCTTACGAGCAGTACTTC
- | few | TRBJ1-2 | TRBV28 | CASRSAGDRYTF | TGTGCCAGCAGATCGGCAGGGGATCGCTACACCTTC
- | - | TRBJ2-3 | TRBV29-1 | CSSRASSTDTQYF | TGCAGCAGCCGAGCCTCCTCTACAGATACGCAGTATTTT
TRBD1 | many | TRBJ2-2 | TRBV27 | CASSFTGGPRELFF | TGTGCCAGCAGTTTCACAGGGGGGCCGAGGGAGCTGTTTTTT
TRBD1 | many | TRBJ1-1 | TRBV14 | CASSQPGQRTEAFF | TGTGCCAGCAGCCAGCCGGGACAGCGAACTGAAGCTTTCTTT
TRBD1 | many | TRBJ2-1 | TRBV27 | CASGTGNSYNEQFF | TGTGCCAGCGGGACAGGTAACTCCTACAATGAGCAGTTCTTC
- | many | TRBJ2-5 | TRBV14 | CASSQVLGTQYF | TGTGCCAGCAGCCAAGTACTCGGGACCCAGTACTTC
TRBD1 | few | TRBJ2-1 | TRBV5-1 | CASSTRTGGYNEQFF | TGCGCCAGCAGCACGCGGACAGGGGGCTACAATGAGCAGTTCTTC
- | many | TRBJ2-2 | TRBV7-2 | CASSHLRDTSAGELFF | TGTGCCAGCAGTCACCTCCGGGACACCTCTGCCGGGGAGCTGTTTTTT
TRBD1 | - | TRBJ1-1 | TRBV11-1 | CASRPRDRRLNTEAFF | TGTGCCAGCAGACCCCGGGACAGGAGATTGAACACTGAAGCTTTCTTT
TRBD2 | few | TRBJ2-3 | TRBV6-6 | CASSYSPSGGYTDTQYF | TGTGCCAGCAGTTACTCGCCTAGCGGGGGGTACACAGATACGCAGTATTTT
- | - | TRBJ2-5 | TRBV20-1 | CSASATGPRETQYF | TGCAGTGCTAGTGCCACGGGACCGAGGGAGACCCAGTACTTC
- | few | TRBJ1-1 | TRBV20-1 | CSARGPQGRDTEAFF | TGCAGTGCTAGAGGCCCGCAGGGGAGGGACACTGAAGCTTTCTTT
- | few | TRBJ1-1 | TRBV29-1 | CSVISRGIEVNTEAFF | TGCAGCGTCATTTCGCGGGGTATTGAGGTGAACACTGAAGCTTTCTTT
- | once | TRBJ2-3 | TRBV29-1 | CSVLSRYADTQYF | TGCAGCGTTTTAAGTCGGTACGCAGATACGCAGTATTTT
- | many | TRBJ2-3 | TRBV28 | CASSFPPTDTQYF | TGTGCCAGCAGTTTTCCACCGACAGATACGCAGTATTTT
- | few | TRBJ1-5 | TRBV29-1 | CSAAGHMNQPQHF | TGCAGCGCGGCCGGACACATGAATCAGCCCCAGCATTTT
- | many | TRBJ1-1 | TRBV19 | CASTEFMDTEAFF | TGTGCCAGTACCGAATTCATGGACACTGAAGCTTTCTTT
- | - | TRBJ2-7 | TRBV13 | CASIARSSYEQYF | TGTGCCAGCATCGCCAGGAGCTCCTACGAGCAGTACTTC
TRBD1 | many | TRBJ1-2 | TRBV27 | CATAGPGQGERNYGYTF | TGTGCCACCGCGGGCCCGGGACAGGGGGAGAGAAACTATGGCTACACCTTC
- | once | TRBJ2-7 | TRBV27 | CASSVGANEQYF | TGTGCCAGCAGTGTTGGGGCCAACGAGCAGTACTTC
- | - | TRBJ1-2 | TRBV20-1 | CSASPYTGSYGYTF | TGCAGTGCTAGTCCCTATACGGGGAGCTATGGCTACACCTTC
- | many | TRBJ1-1 | TRBV7-2 | CASSSMLSNTEAFF | TGTGCCAGCAGCTCGATGCTCTCGAACACTGAAGCTTTCTTT
TRBD2 | few | TRBJ2-2 | TRBV20-1 | CSAGGTSYSTGELFF | TGCAGTGCAGGCGGGACTAGCTATAGCACCGGGGAGCTGTTTTTT
- | many | TRBJ2-5 | TRBV7-6 | CASGDSQETQYF | TGTGCCAGCGGGGACTCTCAAGAGACCCAGTACTTC
- | many | TRBJ2-3 | TRBV20-1 | CSARVRTGPLLDTQYF | TGCAGTGCTAGAGTTAGAACAGGCCCTCTTCTGGATACGCAGTATTTT
- | many | TRBJ2-3 | TRBV29-1 | CSVRGVTTDTQYF | TGCAGCGTTCGGGGAGTAACTACAGATACGCAGTATTTT
- | many | TRBJ2-3 | TRBV5-6 | CASSTPASDTQYF | TGTGCCAGCAGCACTCCGGCCTCGGATACGCAGTATTTT
- | - | TRBJ1-1 | TRBV20-1 | CSAQGPNTEAFF | TGCAGTGCACAAGGACCGAACACTGAAGCTTTCTTT
TRBD2 | many | TRBJ2-1 | TRBV20-1 | CSARLAGVTQEQFF | TGCAGTGCGCGACTAGCGGGAGTGACACAGGAGCAGTTCTTC
TRBD1 | - | TRBJ1-6 | TRBV5-1 | CASSPDRAELNSPLHF | TGCGCCAGCAGCCCGGACAGGGCAGAACTAAACTCACCCCTCCACTTT